The 32 T cell receptor beta chains listed next were all sequenced from one sample in a study of T cell responses to AZD1222 COVID-19 vaccine. Assay: immunoSEQ multiplex PCR; the TCRdb copy retains only in-frame clones and omits some. The table has 160,000 or so clones, about 88% seen once. The source was peripheral blood, collected after recovery from COVID-19. Receptors originate from an adult who had recovered from COVID-19.

The chain couples TRBV5-1 to TRBJ1-2, with D possibly TRBD1 on 5 matching bases. Germline lookup yields CDR1 SGHRS and CDR2 YFSETQ. V was pared by 0 bases and J by 4 bases, with 13 bases between. This CDR3 comprises 15 residues. The CDR3 here is CASSLAQGPGYGYTF. In nucleotides, the CDR3 is TGCGCCAGCAGCTTGGCGCAGGGCCCAGGCTATGGCTACACCTTC. The entire variable domain, with the rest obtained from reference TRBV5-1 and TRBJ1-2, is as follows: KAGVTQTPRYLIKTRGQQVTLSCSPISGHRSVSWYQQTPGQGLQFLFEYFSETQRNKGNFPGRFSGRQFSNSRSEMNVSTLELGDSALYLCASSLAQGPGYGYTFGSGTRLTVV.

CDR3 residues: CASQQGGSNQPQHF. DNA for the CDR3: TGTGCCAGCCAACAGGGAGGGAGCAATCAGCCCCAGCATTTT. The chain couples TRBV2 to TRBJ1-5; D is perhaps TRBD1 (6 bases). Germline CDR1 is SNHLY and CDR2 is FYNNEI. The CDR3 has 14 residues. V was clipped by 8 bases and J by 1 base, with 12 bases between them. Supplemented by reference TRBV2 and TRBJ1-5, the full variable domain reads EPEVTQTPSHQVTQMGQEVILRCVPISNHLYFYWYRQILGQKVEFLVSFYNNEISEKSEIFDDQFSVERPDGSNFTLKIRSTKLEDSAMYFCASQQGGSNQPQHFGDGTRLSIL.

The V and J genes are TRBV5-4 and TRBJ2-7, with D tentatively TRBD2 (7 bases). The CDR3 loop spans 15 amino acids. V was shortened by 4 bases and J by 4 bases, with 18 bases between the two germline ends. Germline V gene data show CDR1 as SGHNT and CDR2 as YYREEE (reference sequence). CDR3 coding DNA: TGTGCCAGCAGCCGTCCGTGGAGGGGGGGATACGAGCAGTACTTC. It is translated as CASSRPWRGGYEQYF.

This CDR3 reads CASRQGLNTEAFF. As DNA, the CDR3 is TGTGCCAGCAGGCAGGGGTTGAACACTGAAGCTTTCTTT. This chain joins TRBV7-3 and TRBJ1-1; a possible D gene is TRBD1 (6 bases). The CDR3 extends over 13 amino acids. Trimming cost V 6 bases and J 0 bases, with 8 bases left between them. Germline V gene sequence: CDR1 SGHTA, CDR2 FQGTGA.

The gene calls are TRBV10-3 and TRBJ2-1, with D perhaps TRBD2 (5 bases). Trimming left V 2 bases short and J 7 bases short, with 6 bases between. Looked up from germline, CDR1 is ENHRY and CDR2 is SYGVKD. This CDR3 is built from 12 residues. CDR3 coding DNA: TGTGCCATCAGTGAGCGGGGTAATGAGCAGTTCTTC. Protein sequence: CAISERGNEQFF.

The rearrangement joins TRBV6-5 to TRBJ2-6; D is unclear. The CDR3 length is 12 residues. The germline gives CDR1 MNHEY, CDR2 SVGAGI. V lost 7 bases and J lost 4, with 5 bases in between. The CDR3 loop reads CASTSGANVLTF. CDR3 coding DNA: TGTGCCAGCACATCGGGGGCCAACGTCCTGACTTTC.

This chain joins TRBV9 and TRBJ2-1; 8 bases align to TRBD2. The junction had 5 bases not matched to a gene; V was cut back by 0 bases and J by 0 bases. Per germline, CDR1 SGDLS and CDR2 YYNGEE. The CDR3 loop spans 17 amino acids. The CDR3, as DNA: TGTGCCAGCAGCGTAGGTAGCGGGGCCCTCTCCTACAATGAGCAGTTCTTC. Amino acids: CASSVGSGALSYNEQFF.

This chain uses TRBV3-1 (or the pseudogene TRBV3-2) with TRBJ1-6; 7 bases are a match to TRBD1. The CDR3 is made up of 13 amino acids. CDR1 LGHDT and CDR2 YNNKEL come from the germline V gene (reference sequence). Trimming took 4 bases from V and 10 from J; bases not matched to a gene: 4. The CDR3 bases are TGTGCCAGCAGCCGACAGGGAGAATCACCCCTCCACTTT. Translation gives CASSRQGESPLHF.

The chain links TRBV10-3 to TRBJ1-5; TRBD1 is a possible D gene (5 bases). Trimming removed 3 bases from V and 5 bases from J, with 11 bases in between. The CDR3 spans 14 residues. Per germline, CDR1 ENHRY and CDR2 SYGVKD. The CDR3 protein is CAISDQGADQPQHF. CDR3 DNA: TGTGCCATCAGTGACCAGGGTGCGGATCAGCCCCAGCATTTT.

The CDR3 spells CASSLWDSLSYEQYF. The CDR3 nucleotides read TGCGCCAGCAGCTTGTGGGACAGTCTCTCCTACGAGCAGTACTTC. The rearrangement joins TRBV5-1 to TRBJ2-7; 7 nucleotides match TRBD1. The V and J ends lost 1 base and 0 bases, in that order; junction bases with no gene match: 4. Germline lookup yields CDR1 SGHRS and CDR2 YFSETQ. The CDR3 consists of 15 residues.

The chain couples TRBV4-2 to TRBJ2-3, with D perhaps matching TRBD2 (7 bases). Germline V gene data show CDR1 as LGHNA and CDR2 as YNFKEQ. V gave up 4 bases and J gave up 2 bases, with 13 bases separating them. The CDR3 length is 15 residues. The CDR3 reads CASSPRGAHTDTQYF. CDR3 bases: TGTGCCAGCAGCCCCCGGGGGGCCCACACAGATACGCAGTATTTT.

There are a few counts of this clone. V and J are TRBV25-1 and TRBJ2-1, with no clear D. The V gene lost 5 bases and the J gene lost 6 bases, with 8 bases spanning the gap. This CDR3 region has 12 residues. Germline V gene sequence: CDR1 MGHDK, CDR2 SYGVNS. CDR3 in DNA: TGTGCCAGCAGTAGCCTCATCAATGAGCAGTTCTTC. It codes for CASSSLINEQFF.

About this clone itself: The junction and the germline gene differ at one end; a read error may be behind it. The chain is built from TRBV19 and TRBJ1-2; TRBD1 matches 10 bases. This CDR3 region has 14 residues. The germline CDR1 and CDR2 sequences are LNHDA and SQIVND (reference sequence). This chain's CDR3 is CASKSGQGNYGYAF. Here the CDR3 DNA reads TGTGCCAGTAAATCGGGACAGGGGAACTATGGCTACGCCTTC. Full variable domain (remainder filled in from reference TRBV19 and TRBJ1-2): DGGITQSPKYLFRKEGQNVTLSCEQNLNHDAMYWYRQDPGQGLRLIYYSQIVNDFQKGDIAEGYSVSREKKESFPLTVTSAQKNPTAFYLCASKSGQGNYGYAFGSGTRLTVV.

This clone was detected only once. The gene calls are TRBV7-8 and TRBJ2-1, with a possible D match to TRBD2 (6 bases). CDR1 and CDR2 from the germline V gene are SGHVS and FQNEAQ. There are 15 residues in the CDR3. The ends were cut back, 7 bases at V and 6 bases at J, with 19 bases in the middle. The CDR3 loop reads CASNHPAGTSNEQFF. The CDR3 coding sequence is TGTGCCAGCAACCATCCAGCGGGTACCAGCAATGAGCAGTTCTTC.

This rearrangement joins TRBV2 to TRBJ1-2, with 9 positions matching TRBD1. In germline, CDR1 is SNHLY, CDR2 FYNNEI. V lost 4 bases, J lost 12 bases, and 6 bases stayed unmatched. The CDR3 covers 12 residues. The CDR3 sequence is CASSARQGVDTF. The CDR3 DNA is TGTGCCAGCAGTGCTCGACAGGGGGTTGACACCTTC.

The rearrangement joins TRBV28 to TRBJ2-6, with D possibly TRBD2 on 6 matching bases. From germline, CDR1 is MDHEN and CDR2 SYDVKM. The CDR3 is made up of 15 amino acids. V was shortened by 5 bases and J by 4 bases, with 12 bases between the two germline ends. CDR3 coding DNA: TGTGCCAGCAGTGCTCAGCGGGTCGGGGCCAACGTCCTGACTTTC. Translated, it gives CASSAQRVGANVLTF.

This chain joins TRBV6-2 or TRBV6-3 and TRBJ2-6; no definite D call. Deletions cut 2 bases from V and 0 bases from J, with 2 bases between. Germline V gene lookup returns CDR1 MNHEY and CDR2 SVGEGT. The CDR3 is made up of 14 amino acids. The CDR3 bases are TGTGCCAGCAGTTACAGCTCTGGGGCCAACGTCCTGACTTTC. Its protein product is CASSYSSGANVLTF.

This clone was seen a few times. This chain connects TRBV7-3 to TRBJ1-6; D gene uncertain. Germline CDR1 SGHTA, CDR2 FQGTGA. V was shortened by 3 bases and J by 8 bases, with 5 bases between the two germline ends. There are 12 residues in the CDR3. The CDR3 nucleotides are TGTGCCAGCAGCTTTGGTGATTCACCCCTCCACTTT. This translates into CASSFGDSPLHF. Using reference TRBV7-3 and TRBJ1-6 for the parts outside the CDR3, the full variable domain is GAGVSQTPSNKVTEKGKYVELRCDPISGHTALYWYRQSLGQGPEFLIYFQGTGAADDSGLPNDRFFAVRPEGSVSTLKIQRTERGDSAVYLCASSFGDSPLHFGNGTRLTVT.

The chain couples TRBV20-1 to TRBJ2-2, with D tentatively TRBD2 (6 bases). Germline V CDR1 and CDR2: DFQATT, SNEGSKA (reference sequence). The CDR3 is 11 residues long. V shed 6 bases and J shed 4 bases, with 6 bases lying between them. The CDR3 DNA sequence: TGCAGTGCGGGGGGCACCGGGGAGCTGTTTTTT. Protein: CSAGGTGELFF.

The chain carries TRBV7-9 and TRBJ1-4; possibly TRBD1 for D (6 bases). Germline V gene sequence: CDR1 SEHNR, CDR2 FQNEAQ (reference sequence). CDR3 length equals 15 residues. V was cut by 3 bases and J by 4 bases, with 12 bases left in between. Here the CDR3 reads CASSFSGARNEKLFF. As DNA, the CDR3 is TGTGCCAGCAGCTTTTCAGGGGCCCGTAATGAAAAACTGTTTTTT. The full variable domain, completed using reference TRBV7-9 and TRBJ1-4, is DTGVSQNPRHKITKRGQNVTFRCDPISEHNRLYWYRQTLGQGPEFLTYFQNEAQLEKSRLLSDRFSAERPKGSFSTLEIQRTEQGDSAMYLCASSFSGARNEKLFFGSGTQLSVL.

The count of this clone is one. The V gene is TRBV28, the J gene TRBJ2-7; 12 bases are a match to TRBD2. The germline CDR1 and CDR2 sequences are MDHEN and SYDVKM. V was clipped by 9 bases and J by 2 bases; unmatched bases: 2. The CDR3 contains 13 residues. For the CDR3, the DNA is TGTGCCAGTGGACTAGCGGGGCCCTACGAGCAGTACTTC. Encoded protein: CASGLAGPYEQYF.

The chain has TRBV7-3 and TRBJ2-7; D is unresolved. The CDR3 spans 13 residues. Trimming stripped 0 bases from V and 4 bases from J, with 7 bases between. Germline CDR1 reads SGHTA; CDR2 reads FQGTGA. The CDR3 protein is CASSLTERYEQYF. The CDR3 DNA is TGTGCCAGCAGCTTAACGGAAAGGTACGAGCAGTACTTC.

The chain uses TRBV7-8 and TRBJ2-7, with D perhaps matching TRBD1 or TRBD2 (5 bases each). Germline CDR1 reads SGHVS; CDR2 reads FQNEAQ. Trimming removed 5 bases at V and 3 bases at J, with 11 bases between. CDR3 length: 13 residues. The DNA for the CDR3 is TGTGCCAGCAGCGTCGGGACCGACTACGAGCAGTACTTC. Encoded protein: CASSVGTDYEQYF.

V gene TRBV4-2 combines with J gene TRBJ2-2; D is unresolved. The length of the CDR3 is 12 residues. Trimming removed 0 bases from V and 5 bases from J, with 1 base in between. Germline V gene lookup returns CDR1 LGHNA and CDR2 YNFKEQ. The CDR3, as DNA: TGTGCCAGCAGCCAAGAAACCGGGGAGCTGTTTTTT. This translates into CASSQETGELFF.

This clone was detected once. The J gene is TRBJ2-7, the V gene TRBV4-3; perhaps TRBD2 as D (5 bases). Germline CDR1 and CDR2: LGHNA and YSLEER. The CDR3 covers 16 residues. V lost 0 bases and J 1 base, leaving 13 bases between the germline ends. The CDR3, as DNA: TGCGCCAGCAGCCAAGATTCCGGGGAAGGGTCCTACGAGCAGTACTTC. It translates to CASSQDSGEGSYEQYF.

The V call is TRBV19, the J call TRBJ2-7; TRBD2 matches 11 bases. Losses at the gene ends were 5 bases for V and 4 bases for J; bases not matched to a gene: 10. CDR1 LNHDA and CDR2 SQIVND come from the germline V gene (reference sequence). The CDR3 contains 16 residues. CDR3 DNA sequence: TGTGCCAGTAGTCCAGGGACTAGCGGAAGTCCTTACGAGCAGTACTTC. It translates to CASSPGTSGSPYEQYF.

The gene calls are TRBV3-1 (or the pseudogene TRBV3-2) and TRBJ2-1; D gene unclear. Trimming removed 4 bases from V and 0 bases from J, with 10 bases in between. CDR1 is LGHDT and CDR2 is YNNKEL in the germline V gene (reference sequence). The length of the CDR3 is 15 residues. In nucleotides, the CDR3 is TGTGCCAGCAGCCTCGTAGAAAGCTCCTACAATGAGCAGTTCTTC. Its translation is CASSLVESSYNEQFF.

V and J are TRBV6-2 or TRBV6-3 and TRBJ1-1; perhaps TRBD1 as D (6 bases). Germline V gene data show CDR1 as MNHEY and CDR2 as SVGEGT. Trimming stripped 2 bases from V and 4 bases from J, with 11 bases between. This CDR3 contains 14 residues. CDR3 coding DNA: TGTGCCAGCAGTTACATACTACAGGGCACTGAAGCTTTCTTT. It translates to CASSYILQGTEAFF.

The chain links TRBV5-1 to TRBJ1-6, with D possibly being TRBD1 (6 bases). Germline lookup yields CDR1 SGHRS and CDR2 YFSETQ. The CDR3 consists of 15 residues. Trimming left V 5 bases short and J 7 bases short, with 16 bases between. CDR3 loop: CASSNSGTINSPLHF. CDR3 nucleotide sequence: TGCGCCAGCAGTAACTCCGGGACAATCAATTCACCCCTCCACTTT.

This clone was seen just once. The V and J genes are TRBV11-2 and TRBJ2-7; D not certain. Trimming took off 2 bases at V and 0 bases at J, with 5 bases between the two ends. This CDR3 spans 13 amino acids. Germline V gene sequence: CDR1 SGHAT, CDR2 FQNNGV. The CDR3 bases are TGTGCCAGCAGCTTATCTGACTCCTACGAGCAGTACTTC. Translated: CASSLSDSYEQYF.

V is TRBV19 and J is TRBJ2-1; 11 positions match TRBD2. CDR3 length: 15 residues. The J segment lost 9 bases and the V segment lost 6 bases, leaving 10 bases of the junction unmatched. Germline V gene sequence: CDR1 LNHDA, CDR2 SQIVND (reference sequence). Here the CDR3 reads CASSSTSGSGGEQFF. CDR3 sequence (DNA): TGTGCCAGTAGCTCTACTAGCGGGAGTGGCGGTGAGCAGTTCTTC.

The CDR3 DNA reads as TGTGCCAGCAGCTCCTATTTCGGCTACACCTTC. Protein product: CASSSYFGYTF. V usage is TRBV7-9 and J usage is TRBJ1-2; no clear D. The CDR3 consists of 11 residues. Looked up from germline, CDR1 is SEHNR and CDR2 is FQNEAQ (reference sequence). With 4 bases removed from V and 8 bases from J, the gap between germline ends came to 8 bases.